This T cell receptor (beta chain) was sequenced for a study of Ad26.COV2.S vaccination and SARS-CoV-2 variants (dated by TCRdb to the early 2020s). Notes on the research overall: Vaccine-arm donors were drawn from COV1001, a multicentre, randomized, double-blind, placebo-controlled phase I-IIa trial of Ad26.COV2.S in healthy adults. The TCR-sequenced set comprised about 30 samples: some 19 Ad26.COV2.S vaccine recipients, 5 placebo recipients and 8 SARS-CoV-2 convalescent individuals. Throughout the experiments and outcome assessment, investigators stayed blinded to trial group allocation. TCRbeta repertoire sequencing was used to assess the specificity and breadth of SARS-CoV-2-reactive T cell receptors after Ad26.COV2.S vaccination. Ad26.COV2.S was given intramuscularly at 5x10^10 or 1x10^11 viral particles, as a single shot or as two shots 56 days apart. Participants in the trial were split at random into five groups of five each, receiving low-dose or high-dose Ad26.COV2.S once or twice, or else placebo on both occasions. Overall study outcomes, separate from this receptor: Ad26.COV2.S recipients had higher spike-specific TCR breadth than placebo recipients (P = 0.0014). Non-spike TCR breadth was comparable between vaccine and placebo recipients, consistent with the vaccine containing only spike. According to the authors, total T cell responses may have been underestimated by the TCR breadth and depth analyses. Substantial breadth of spike-specific CD8+ and CD4+ T cell responses was reported after vaccination. Comparing responses between vaccine doses or regimens was not something the study was powered to do.

TCRbeta CDR3 regions were sequenced with the immunoSEQ Assay. After extraction, genomic DNA underwent amplification by bias-controlled multiplex PCR, followed by high-throughput sequencing. The authors' analysis ran thus. To quantify the absolute abundance of every unique TCRbeta CDR3 region, sequences were collapsed and filtered. T cell fraction was estimated by normalizing TCRbeta template counts to usable DNA, which was measured by amplifying reference genes present in all nucleated cells. Repertoire TCRs were annotated as SARS-CoV-2-specific by exact matching of V gene, CDR3 amino acid sequence and J gene to a known reactive TCR set. MIRA supplied the reference SARS-CoV-2 TCR set, which was filtered for enrichment in COVID-19-positive ImmuneCODE repertoires so that public or cross-reactive TCRs were removed. Based on the MIRA antigens, annotated TCRs were further analysed at the level of specific ORF or position within ORF. Depth was the summed frequency of annotated unique rearrangements, while breadth was defined as annotated unique rearrangements over total unique productive rearrangements. TCR breadth was compared between groups using two-sided Wilcoxon rank-sum tests. Entries here come from immuneACCESS through TCRdb and include only in-frame sequences with V and J called. Some clones fail to appear in such tables; in the studies checked, an unresolved V gene covers under half of the shortfall, and the cause of the remainder is unknown. V, J and clone size reflect that table, while D and trimming were determined from the DNA. The sample has approximately 450,000 clones on record, 75% to 95% of them singletons. Clones ranked in the top ten supply 12% of the sample.

The treatment or condition label for this specimen denotes: 15 to 20 received Ad26.COV2.S at low or high dose, single or two shots; roughly five received placebo; per-sample allocation not given. Repertoires of vaccine and placebo recipients were sequenced from samples collected on day 63 after the first injection. Between 29 July and 7 August 2020, Cohort 1b enrolled 25 adults aged 18-55 years at one site in Boston, USA. Ad26.COV2.S was a replication-incompetent adenovirus type 26 vector that expressed a prefusion-stabilized SARS-CoV-2 spike protein derived from the original Wuhan strain. With respect to this clone: No cognate antigen has been identified for it. The input lacks base qualities; no much larger clone sits a single base away.

This sequence originates from a person aged 18-60 years who received the Ad26.COV2.S COVID-19 vaccine or a placebo. Source: peripheral blood, taken in a trial of Ad26.COV2.S vaccine versus placebo.

The DNA reads as follows: TGTGCCAGCAGTCCAGCGGGAGGATCGGGGGATGAGCAGTTCTTC. Translated, this gives CASSPAGGSGDEQFF. The sequence links TRBV6-6 to TRBJ2-1, and TRBD2 aligns with 9 junction nucleotides. From the cysteine through the phenylalanine, the CDR3 covers 15 amino acids. Solely the CDR3 DNA is kept, with 45 bases framed from the first base. The germline V gene (reference sequence) yields MNHNY for CDR1 and SVGAGI for CDR2. V trim: 5 bases; J trim: 8 bases; unmatched bases: 10.